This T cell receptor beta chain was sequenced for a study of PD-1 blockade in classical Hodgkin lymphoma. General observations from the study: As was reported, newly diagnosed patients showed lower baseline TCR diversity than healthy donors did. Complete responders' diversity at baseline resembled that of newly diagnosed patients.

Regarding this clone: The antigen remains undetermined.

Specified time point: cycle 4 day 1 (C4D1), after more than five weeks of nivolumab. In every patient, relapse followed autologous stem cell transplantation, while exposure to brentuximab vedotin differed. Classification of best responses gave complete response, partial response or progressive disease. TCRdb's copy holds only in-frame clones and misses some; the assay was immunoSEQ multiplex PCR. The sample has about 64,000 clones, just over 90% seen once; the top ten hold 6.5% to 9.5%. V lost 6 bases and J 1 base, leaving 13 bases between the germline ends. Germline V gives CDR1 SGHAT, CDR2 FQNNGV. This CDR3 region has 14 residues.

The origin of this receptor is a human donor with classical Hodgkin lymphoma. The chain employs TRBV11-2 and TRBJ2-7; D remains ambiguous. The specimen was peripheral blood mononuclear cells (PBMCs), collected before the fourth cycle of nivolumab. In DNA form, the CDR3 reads TGTGCCAGCAGTCCCCGGGTAGGTTCCTACGAGCAGTACTTC. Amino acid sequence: CASSPRVGSYEQYF.